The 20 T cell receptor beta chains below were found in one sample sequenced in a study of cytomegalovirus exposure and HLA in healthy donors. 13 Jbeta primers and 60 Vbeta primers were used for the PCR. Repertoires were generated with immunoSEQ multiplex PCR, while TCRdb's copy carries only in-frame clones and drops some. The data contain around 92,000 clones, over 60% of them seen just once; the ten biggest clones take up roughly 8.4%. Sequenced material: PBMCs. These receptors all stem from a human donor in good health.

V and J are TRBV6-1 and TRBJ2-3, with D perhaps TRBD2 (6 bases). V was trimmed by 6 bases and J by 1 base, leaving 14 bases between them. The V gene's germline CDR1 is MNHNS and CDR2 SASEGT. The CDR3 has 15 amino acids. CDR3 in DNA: TGTGCCAGCAGAGCTCCGGGACTGGGCACAGATACGCAGTATTTT. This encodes CASRAPGLGTDTQYF.

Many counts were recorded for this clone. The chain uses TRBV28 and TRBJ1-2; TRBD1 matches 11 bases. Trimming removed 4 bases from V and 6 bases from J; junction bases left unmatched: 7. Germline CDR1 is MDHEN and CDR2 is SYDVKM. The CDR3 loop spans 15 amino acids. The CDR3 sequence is CASSSPGQGEDGYTF. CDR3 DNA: TGTGCCAGCAGTTCGCCGGGACAGGGGGAGGATGGCTACACCTTC.

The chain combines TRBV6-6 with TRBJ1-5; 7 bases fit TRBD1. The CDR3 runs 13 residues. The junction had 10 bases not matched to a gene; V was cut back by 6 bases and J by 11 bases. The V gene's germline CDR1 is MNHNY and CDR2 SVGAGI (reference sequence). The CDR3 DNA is TGTGCCAGCAGAGACAGGGTAATGTTGGCCCAGCATTTT. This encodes CASRDRVMLAQHF.

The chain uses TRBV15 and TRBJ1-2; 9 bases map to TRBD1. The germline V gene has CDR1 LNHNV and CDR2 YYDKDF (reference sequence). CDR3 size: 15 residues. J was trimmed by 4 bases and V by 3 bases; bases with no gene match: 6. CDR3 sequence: CATSSRDRDSYGYTF. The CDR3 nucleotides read TGTGCCACCAGCAGCCGGGACAGGGATTCCTATGGCTACACCTTC. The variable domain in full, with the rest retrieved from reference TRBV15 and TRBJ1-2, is DAMVIQNPRYQVTQFGKPVTLSCSQTLNHNVMYWYQQKSSQAPKLLFHYYDKDFNNEADTPDNFQSRRPNTSFCFLDIRSPGLGDTAMYLCATSSRDRDSYGYTFGSGTRLTVV.

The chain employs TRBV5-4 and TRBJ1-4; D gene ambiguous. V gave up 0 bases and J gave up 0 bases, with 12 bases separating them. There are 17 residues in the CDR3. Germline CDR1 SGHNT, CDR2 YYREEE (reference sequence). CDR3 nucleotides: TGTGCCAGCAGCTTGGAGGGAGGGATTGCAACTAATGAAAAACTGTTTTTT. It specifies CASSLEGGIATNEKLFF.

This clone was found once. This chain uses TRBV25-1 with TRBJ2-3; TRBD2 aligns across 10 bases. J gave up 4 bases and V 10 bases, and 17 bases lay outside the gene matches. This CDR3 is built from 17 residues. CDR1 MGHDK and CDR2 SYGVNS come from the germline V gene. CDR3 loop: CATSGVEREGPPDTQYF. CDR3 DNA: TGTGCCACCTCAGGTGTTGAGCGGGAGGGCCCGCCAGATACGCAGTATTTT.

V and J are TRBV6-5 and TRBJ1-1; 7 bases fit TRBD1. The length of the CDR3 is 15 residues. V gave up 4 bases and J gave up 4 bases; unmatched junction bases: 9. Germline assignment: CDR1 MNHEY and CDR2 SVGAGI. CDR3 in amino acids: CASSSAMDRFTEAFF. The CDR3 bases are TGTGCCAGCAGTTCGGCCATGGACAGGTTCACTGAAGCTTTCTTT.

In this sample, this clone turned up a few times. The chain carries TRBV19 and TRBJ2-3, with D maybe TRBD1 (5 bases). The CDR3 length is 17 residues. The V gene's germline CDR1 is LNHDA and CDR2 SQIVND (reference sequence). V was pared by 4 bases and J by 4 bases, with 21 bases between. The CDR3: CASSTYASDKPADTQYF. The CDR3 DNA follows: TGTGCCAGTAGTACCTACGCCTCGGACAAGCCAGCAGATACGCAGTATTTT.

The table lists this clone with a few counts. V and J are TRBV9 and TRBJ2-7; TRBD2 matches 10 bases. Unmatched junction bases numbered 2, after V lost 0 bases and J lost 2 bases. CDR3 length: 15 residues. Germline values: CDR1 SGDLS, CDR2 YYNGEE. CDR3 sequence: CASSVAAGGPYEQYF. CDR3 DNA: TGTGCCAGCAGCGTAGCAGCGGGAGGGCCCTACGAGCAGTACTTC.

The CDR3 DNA reads as TGCGCCAGCAGCCAAGATTGGGGGGGAGAAGGTGCGCCCACCGGGGAGCTGTTTTTT. The encoded protein is CASSQDWGGEGAPTGELFF. The chain couples TRBV4-3 to TRBJ2-2; the match to TRBD2 covers 7 bases. The CDR3 totals 19 residues. With 0 bases clipped from V and 4 bases from J, the junction kept 14 bases outside the gene matches. The germline gives CDR1 LGHNA, CDR2 YSLEER.

The CDR3 protein is CASSIRPGLALNEQFF. In DNA, the CDR3 is TGTGCCAGTAGTATAAGGCCGGGACTAGCTCTTAATGAGCAGTTCTTC. V usage is TRBV19 and J usage is TRBJ2-1, with 9 nucleotides matching TRBD2. The J segment lost 7 bases and the V segment lost 2 bases, leaving 9 bases of the junction unmatched. The CDR3 has 16 amino acids. Germline V gene sequence: CDR1 LNHDA, CDR2 SQIVND (reference sequence).

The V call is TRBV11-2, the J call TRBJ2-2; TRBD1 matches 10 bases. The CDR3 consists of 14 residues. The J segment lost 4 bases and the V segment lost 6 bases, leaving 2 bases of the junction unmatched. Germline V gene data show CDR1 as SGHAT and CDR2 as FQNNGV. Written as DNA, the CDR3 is TGTGCCAGCAGATGGACAGGGGGCACCGGGGAGCTGTTTTTT. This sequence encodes CASRWTGGTGELFF.

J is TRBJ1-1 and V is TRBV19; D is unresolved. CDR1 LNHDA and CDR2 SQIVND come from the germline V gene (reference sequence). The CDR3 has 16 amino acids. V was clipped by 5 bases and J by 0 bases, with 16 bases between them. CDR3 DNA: TGTGCCAGTAGTCTTAACTTGACACCCTTGAACACTGAAGCTTTCTTT. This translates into CASSLNLTPLNTEAFF.

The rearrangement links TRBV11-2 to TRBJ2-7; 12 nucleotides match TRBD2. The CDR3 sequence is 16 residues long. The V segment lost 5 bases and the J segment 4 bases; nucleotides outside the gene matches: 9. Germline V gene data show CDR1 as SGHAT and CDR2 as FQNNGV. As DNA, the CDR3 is TGTGCCAGCAGCCCGAGGACTAGCGGGGTAAGATACGAGCAGTACTTC. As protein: CASSPRTSGVRYEQYF.

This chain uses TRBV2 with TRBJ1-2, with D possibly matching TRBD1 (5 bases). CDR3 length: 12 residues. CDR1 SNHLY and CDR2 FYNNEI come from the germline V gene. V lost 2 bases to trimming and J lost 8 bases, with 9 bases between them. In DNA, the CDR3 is TGTGCCAGCAGTGAAACGACAGAAGGCTACACCTTC. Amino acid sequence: CASSETTEGYTF.

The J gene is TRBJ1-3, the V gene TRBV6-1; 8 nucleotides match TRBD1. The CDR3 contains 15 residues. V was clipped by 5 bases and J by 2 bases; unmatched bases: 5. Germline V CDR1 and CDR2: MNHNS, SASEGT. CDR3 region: CASSPKDRAGNTIYF. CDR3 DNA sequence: TGTGCCAGCAGTCCAAAGGACAGGGCTGGAAACACCATATATTTT.

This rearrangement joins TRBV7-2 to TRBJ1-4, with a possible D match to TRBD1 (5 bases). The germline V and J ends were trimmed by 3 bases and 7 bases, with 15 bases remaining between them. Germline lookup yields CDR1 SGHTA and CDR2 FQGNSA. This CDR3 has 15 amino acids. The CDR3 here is CASSLGGDRVEKLFF. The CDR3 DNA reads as TGTGCCAGCAGCTTGGGAGGGGATAGGGTTGAAAAACTGTTTTTT. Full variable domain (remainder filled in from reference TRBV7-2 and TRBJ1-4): GAGVSQSPSNKVTEKGKDVELRCDPISGHTALYWYRQSLGQGLEFLIYFQGNSAPDKSGLPSDRFSAERTGGSVSTLTIQRTQQEDSAVYLCASSLGGDRVEKLFFGSGTQLSVL.

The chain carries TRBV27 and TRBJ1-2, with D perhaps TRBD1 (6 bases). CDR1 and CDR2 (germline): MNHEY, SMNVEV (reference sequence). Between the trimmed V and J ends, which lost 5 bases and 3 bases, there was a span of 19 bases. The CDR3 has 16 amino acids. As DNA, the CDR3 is TGTGCCAGCAGTGCGACGCGGACAGTTCTTTACTATGGCTACACCTTC. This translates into CASSATRTVLYYGYTF.

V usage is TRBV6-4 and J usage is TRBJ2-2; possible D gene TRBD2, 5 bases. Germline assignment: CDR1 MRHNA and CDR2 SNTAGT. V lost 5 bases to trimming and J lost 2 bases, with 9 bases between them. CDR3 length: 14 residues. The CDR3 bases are TGTGCCAGCAGTCGAAGCGGCAACACCGGGGAGCTGTTTTTT. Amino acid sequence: CASSRSGNTGELFF.

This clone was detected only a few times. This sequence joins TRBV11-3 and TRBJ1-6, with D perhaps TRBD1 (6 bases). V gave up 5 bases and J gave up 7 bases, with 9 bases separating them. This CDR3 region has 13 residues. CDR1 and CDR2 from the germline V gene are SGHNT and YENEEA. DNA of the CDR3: TGTGCCAGCAGCCGGGACACCAATTCACCCCTCCACTTT. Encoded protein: CASSRDTNSPLHF.